The 8 T cell receptor beta chains given below trace back to one sample, sequenced in a study of blood T cells in healthy people across ages. With a J-beta primer mix and a sample-barcoded 5' primer, a second PCR ran about 7 to 12 cycles. MiXCR, applied by TCRdb to the 5' RACE reads, yields one record per CDR3 protein. Among under 1 million distinct CDR3 sequences listed, under 55% were seen once. Sequencing input: blood. The source of these receptors is a man in his sixties in good health.

This clonotype was detected ten times or more. A clone one base away is much larger, so this may be a read error. The J gene is TRBJ2-5, the V gene TRBV7-9; D call uncertain. The V end was cut by 2 bases, the J end by 0 bases, with 16 bases between. Germline V CDR1 and CDR2: SEHNR, FQNEAQ (reference sequence). The CDR3 extends over 17 amino acids. CDR3 nucleotides: TGTGCCAGCAGCTTAACTATCGGACGAGCGTACCAAGAGACCCAGTACTTC. It specifies CASSLTIGRAYQETQYF.

The genes are TRBV4-3 and TRBJ1-5; TRBD1 is a possible D gene (6 bases). CDR3 length: 15 amino acids. Germline V gives CDR1 LGHNA, CDR2 YSLEER. The ends were cut back, 0 bases at V and 7 bases at J, with 13 bases in the middle. The CDR3 region has the DNA TGCGCCAGCAGCCAAGAAAACAGGGTGGGCCAGCCCCAGCATTTT. Translation gives CASSQENRVGQPQHF.

The V and J genes are TRBV6-1 and TRBJ2-7; D remains unclear. The V gene's germline CDR1 is MNHNS and CDR2 SASEGT. CDR3 size: 13 residues. V gave up 6 bases and J gave up 2 bases, with 11 bases separating them. DNA of the CDR3: TGTGCCAGCAGGGCCCCCGGAGCCTACGAGCAGTACTTC. Translated: CASRAPGAYEQYF.

The rearrangement uses TRBV13 and TRBJ1-2; a possible D gene is TRBD1 (5 bases). The germline V gene encodes CDR1 PRHDT and CDR2 FYEKMQ (reference sequence). V lost 0 bases, J lost 8 bases, and 10 bases lay in between. The CDR3 spans 13 residues. The CDR3 spells CASSLGRGGGYTF. CDR3 coding DNA: TGTGCCAGCAGCTTAGGCCGGGGGGGAGGCTACACCTTC.

The chain joins TRBV7-2 to TRBJ1-5; possibly TRBD1 for D (6 bases). Germline values: CDR1 SGHTA, CDR2 FQGNSA. CDR3 length: 17 amino acids. Trimming shortened V by 0 bases and J by 3 bases, and 15 bases separated the two germline ends. The CDR3 DNA follows: TGTGCCAGCAGCTTAGCCAATACAGGGAAGTTCAATCAGCCCCAGCATTTT. Its translation is CASSLANTGKFNQPQHF.

In the case of this clonotype: A junction end diverges from the germline sequence, so it may reflect a read error. The chain has TRBV7-9 and TRBJ2-5, with TRBD1 matching 8 bases. Per germline, CDR1 SEHNR and CDR2 FQNEAQ (reference sequence). CDR3 size: 17 residues. The CDR3 loop is CASSPRWDRTYHETQYF. The CDR3 nucleotides are TGTGCCAGCAGCCCCCGCTGGGACAGGACCTACCATGAGACCCAGTACTTC.

The chain carries TRBV7-2 and TRBJ2-3; D gene uncertain. Germline CDR1 and CDR2: SGHTA and FQGNSA. CDR3 length: 16 residues. V was shortened by 1 base and J by 3 bases, with 14 bases between the two germline ends. This CDR3 reads CASSLDIQLGTDTQYF. In DNA, the CDR3 is TGTGCCAGCAGCTTAGACATCCAGCTGGGAACAGATACGCAGTATTTT.

Only a few counts were recorded for this clonotype. The chain recombines TRBV10-1 with TRBJ2-1, with a possible D match to TRBD1 (6 bases). This CDR3 is 14 amino acids long. Germline-derived CDR1 and CDR2 are WNHNN and SYGVQD (reference sequence). V gave up 0 bases and J gave up 3 bases, with 6 bases separating them. Here the CDR3 reads CASSESGHYNEQFF. In nucleotides, the CDR3 is TGCGCCAGCAGTGAGTCGGGACACTACAATGAGCAGTTCTTC.